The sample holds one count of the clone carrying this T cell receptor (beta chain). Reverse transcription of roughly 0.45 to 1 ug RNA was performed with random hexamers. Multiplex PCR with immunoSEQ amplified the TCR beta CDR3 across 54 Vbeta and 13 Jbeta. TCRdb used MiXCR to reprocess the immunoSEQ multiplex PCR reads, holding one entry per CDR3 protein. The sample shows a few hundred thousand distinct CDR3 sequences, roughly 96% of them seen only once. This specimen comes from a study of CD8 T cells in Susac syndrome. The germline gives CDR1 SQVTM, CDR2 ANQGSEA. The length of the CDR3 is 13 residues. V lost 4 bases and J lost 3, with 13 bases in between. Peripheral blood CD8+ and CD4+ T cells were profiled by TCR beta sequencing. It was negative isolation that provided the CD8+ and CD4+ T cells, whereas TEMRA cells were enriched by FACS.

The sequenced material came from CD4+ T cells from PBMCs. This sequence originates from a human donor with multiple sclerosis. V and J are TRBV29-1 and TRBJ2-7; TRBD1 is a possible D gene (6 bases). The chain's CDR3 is CSVGRLDSYEQYF. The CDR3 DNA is TGCAGCGTTGGGCGATTGGACAGCTACGAGCAGTACTTC.